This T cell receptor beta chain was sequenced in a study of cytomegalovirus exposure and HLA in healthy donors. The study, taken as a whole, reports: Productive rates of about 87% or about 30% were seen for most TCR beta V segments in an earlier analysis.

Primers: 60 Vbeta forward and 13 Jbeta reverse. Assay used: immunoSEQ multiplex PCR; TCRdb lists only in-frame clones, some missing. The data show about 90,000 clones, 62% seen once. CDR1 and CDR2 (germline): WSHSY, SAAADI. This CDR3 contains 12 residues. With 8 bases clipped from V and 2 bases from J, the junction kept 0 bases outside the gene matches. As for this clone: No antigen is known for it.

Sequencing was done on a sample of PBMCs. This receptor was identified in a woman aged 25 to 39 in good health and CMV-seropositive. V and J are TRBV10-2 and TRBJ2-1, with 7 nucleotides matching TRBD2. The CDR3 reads CASGGAYNEQFF. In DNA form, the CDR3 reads TGCGCCAGCGGGGGGGCCTACAATGAGCAGTTCTTC.